This TCR beta chain was identified in a study of shared clonotypes between healthy human individuals. Germline assignment: CDR1 SGDLS and CDR2 YYNGEE. This CDR3 is 13 amino acids long. With 6 bases removed from V and 2 bases from J, the gap between germline ends came to 10 bases. This clone was observed a handful of times. Produced via immunoSEQ multiplex PCR; TCRdb's table is partial and in-frame only. The sample records around 240,000 clones, about 69% being singletons. V and J are TRBV9 and TRBJ2-3; D remains ambiguous. The receptor was isolated from a man in his thirties or forties in good health. The sequencing input was memory CD4+ T cells sorted from blood. Regarding subset: CD45RA-negative fraction. The CDR3: CASNELPTDTQYF. In DNA form, the CDR3 reads TGTGCCAGCAACGAGCTACCCACAGATACGCAGTATTTT.